This paragraph covers one T cell receptor (beta chain) sequence. Trimming left V 0 bases short and J 5 bases short, with 13 bases between. CDR3 length: 15 amino acids. Looked up from germline, CDR1 is DFQATT and CDR2 is SNEGSKA (reference sequence). Time point of the sample: pre-sensitization, week 0. Regarding treatment: therapeutic diphenylcyclopropenone sensitization with weekly scalp DPC. The sample is drawn from a study of human T cells and chemical hapten exposure. Via MiXCR, TCRdb re-called the RACE reads, giving one row per CDR3 protein. The data show some 250,000 distinct CDR3 sequences, with around 7.3% seen just once and 0.9% to 1.5% held by the top ten.

This material consisted of whole blood, taken in connection with sensitization to the hapten diphenylcyclopropenone (DPC). The sequence came from a man aged 18 to 30 with alopecia areata. Some clones in this sample may be carry-over from other donors' samples. The V gene is TRBV20-1, the J gene TRBJ2-2; D is perhaps TRBD2 (6 bases). The CDR3 nucleotides are TGCAGTGCTAGAGATCCCCGGGGGAAGACCGGGGAGCTGTTTTTT. It encodes CSARDPRGKTGELFF.